These 24 T cell receptor beta chains share one sample of origin, sequenced in a study of shared clonotypes between healthy human individuals. In the naive CD8 group, cells lacked CD45RO and were positively selected for CCR7, so terminally differentiated effector memory CD45RA+ cells were left out. Method: immunoSEQ multiplex PCR; TCRdb's copy keeps in-frame clones and lacks some. The sample lists approximately 2,200,000 clones, about 93% occurring once. The sample was naive CD8+ T cells from PBMCs. The source is a man younger than 35 in good health. Some clones in this sample may be carry-over from other donors' samples.

V gene TRBV10-1 combines with J gene TRBJ1-1, with 7 bases fitting TRBD1. The CDR3 totals 15 residues. Germline CDR1 is WNHNN and CDR2 is SYGVQD (reference sequence). After removal of 0 bases from V and 1 base from J, the junction contained 2 bases not matched to a gene. CDR3 DNA sequence: TGCGCCAGCAGTGAGTCGGCAGGGGGGAACACTGAAGCTTTCTTT. Encoded protein: CASSESAGGNTEAFF.

This chain connects TRBV27 to TRBJ1-4, with D possibly matching TRBD1 (5 bases). The germline gives CDR1 MNHEY, CDR2 SMNVEV (reference sequence). V was shortened by 6 bases and J by 3 bases, with 14 bases between the two germline ends. The length of the CDR3 is 15 residues. CDR3 sequence (DNA): TGTGCCAGCAGGGACGGGGGGGAGGCTAATGAAAAACTGTTTTTT. It specifies CASRDGGEANEKLFF.

The V call is TRBV7-8, the J call TRBJ2-3, with 15 bases that match TRBD2. The CDR3 has 17 residues. Looked up from germline, CDR1 is SGHVS and CDR2 is FQNEAQ. With 4 bases clipped from V and 2 bases from J, the junction kept 4 bases outside the gene matches. Written as DNA, the CDR3 is TGTGCCAGCAGCTCCAGGACTAGCGGGAGGGCCACAGATACGCAGTATTTT. Translation: CASSSRTSGRATDTQYF.

This clone was seen once. The chain joins TRBV5-1 to TRBJ1-2, with TRBD1 as a possible D gene (5 bases). There are 14 residues in the CDR3. The germline gives CDR1 SGHRS, CDR2 YFSETQ. Trimming took 4 bases from V and 6 from J, leaving 16 bases between them. The CDR3 spells CASSDLREGNGYTF. CDR3 nucleotides: TGCGCCAGCAGCGACCTTAGGGAGGGGAATGGCTACACCTTC.

The chain carries TRBV14 and TRBJ2-1; perhaps TRBD1 as D (5 bases). Germline CDR1 SGHDN, CDR2 FVKESK. Trimming cost V 4 bases and J 6 bases, with 10 bases left between them. This CDR3 comprises 13 residues. The CDR3 sequence is CASSLWGLNEQFF. The CDR3 DNA reads TGTGCCAGCAGCCTCTGGGGCCTCAATGAGCAGTTCTTC.

This chain connects TRBV7-9 to TRBJ1-2; D unresolved. The V end was cut by 3 bases, the J end by 2 bases, with 13 bases between. The CDR3 contains 15 residues. The germline CDR1 and CDR2 sequences are SEHNR and FQNEAQ (reference sequence). CDR3 residues: CASSLATGKNYGYTF. In DNA, the CDR3 is TGTGCCAGCAGCTTGGCGACCGGGAAAAACTATGGCTACACCTTC.

The gene calls are TRBV27 and TRBJ2-7; 13 bases are a match to TRBD2. V was clipped by 2 bases and J by 6 bases; unmatched bases: 1. The germline CDR1 and CDR2 sequences are MNHEY and SMNVEV (reference sequence). CDR3 length: 14 residues. CDR3 DNA: TGTGCCAGCAGTTTAGGGACTAGCGGGACCGAGCAGTACTTC. Amino acid sequence: CASSLGTSGTEQYF.

V and J are TRBV7-6 and TRBJ2-2; D possibly matches TRBD1 or TRBD2 (6 bases each). Germline CDR1 is SGHVS and CDR2 is FNYEAQ. The CDR3 extends over 18 amino acids. The V end lost 1 base, the J end lost 2 bases, and 17 bases lay between the germline ends. The CDR3 DNA is TGTGCCAGCAGCTTAGGTCCAAGGGGGGAACAAAACACCGGGGAGCTGTTTTTT. It codes for CASSLGPRGEQNTGELFF.

The chain links TRBV9 to TRBJ2-1; 8 positions agree with TRBD2. The junction had 7 bases not matched to a gene; V was cut back by 6 bases and J by 2 bases. CDR3 length equals 15 residues. Germline values: CDR1 SGDLS, CDR2 YYNGEE. The CDR3 nucleotides are TGTGCCAGCACTATAAGCGGGAGTCCCTACAATGAGCAGTTCTTC. It is translated as CASTISGSPYNEQFF.

In regard to this clone: The sample has other DNA sequences that encode this CDR3 too. The chain couples TRBV6-6 to TRBJ2-3; D is unclear. V dropped 0 bases and J dropped 5 bases, with 6 bases sitting between them. This CDR3 is 13 amino acids long. Germline V gives CDR1 MNHNY, CDR2 SVGAGI (reference sequence). This CDR3 reads CASSYSSGDTQYF. The CDR3 DNA sequence: TGTGCCAGCAGTTACTCGTCGGGAGATACGCAGTATTTT.

This clone showed up just once. Additional DNA sequences in this sample encode the identical CDR3. This rearrangement joins TRBV27 to TRBJ2-1; TRBD2 aligns across 9 bases. The CDR3 contains 15 residues. Germline lookup yields CDR1 MNHEY and CDR2 SMNVEV (reference sequence). V lost 3 bases to trimming and J lost 4 bases; unmatched junction nucleotides: 4. This CDR3 is CASSFGLAGYNEQFF. CDR3 DNA sequence: TGTGCCAGCAGTTTTGGGCTAGCGGGATACAATGAGCAGTTCTTC.

This clone was seen once. The chain uses TRBV6-5 and TRBJ2-1; D perhaps matches TRBD2 (7 bases). The CDR3 runs 13 residues. V was pared by 9 bases and J by 3 bases, with 12 bases between. The germline CDR1 and CDR2 sequences are MNHEY and SVGAGI. The DNA of the CDR3 is TGTGCCAGTAGGGGGGGCGTCTACAATGAGCAGTTCTTC. Encoded protein: CASRGGVYNEQFF.

CDR3 sequence reads: CASSPVPSYNEQFF. In nucleotides, the CDR3 is TGTGCCAGCAGCCCAGTCCCCTCCTACAATGAGCAGTTCTTC. The V gene is TRBV9, the J gene TRBJ2-1, with D unresolved. The CDR3 contains 14 residues. Trimming left V 4 bases short and J 0 bases short, with 8 bases between. Germline CDR1 reads SGDLS; CDR2 reads YYNGEE.

The CDR3 loop is CASSTGTVYSAYEQYF. The CDR3 nucleotides read TGTGCCAGTAGTACCGGGACAGTTTATTCAGCCTACGAGCAGTACTTC. This chain uses TRBV19 with TRBJ2-7, with 7 bases matching TRBD1. Trimming cost V 4 bases and J 2 bases; bases outside gene matches: 11. Germline V gene data show CDR1 as LNHDA and CDR2 as SQIVND (reference sequence). The CDR3 consists of 16 residues.

The chain employs TRBV6-5 and TRBJ2-4; tentative D call: TRBD1 (6 bases). V lost 5 bases to trimming and J lost 0 bases, with 8 bases between them. The CDR3 contains 14 residues. CDR1 and CDR2 (germline): MNHEY, SVGAGI. CDR3 nucleotide sequence: TGTGCCAGCAGTCCACAGGGAGCCAAAAACATTCAGTACTTC. It yields the protein CASSPQGAKNIQYF.

The genes are TRBV29-1 and TRBJ1-1; D is ambiguous. Looked up from germline, CDR1 is SQVTM and CDR2 is ANQGSEA. The V end was cut by 7 bases, the J end by 3 bases, with 15 bases between. CDR3 length equals 13 residues. The CDR3 DNA reads as TGCAGCGGCCGAAGGACGTTGGACACTGAAGCTTTCTTT. Protein product: CSGRRTLDTEAFF.

This chain joins TRBV7-8 and TRBJ2-3; D gene unclear. Trimming removed 2 bases at V and 0 bases at J, with 12 bases between. CDR3 length: 16 amino acids. CDR1 SGHVS and CDR2 FQNEAQ come from the germline V gene. CDR3 DNA sequence: TGTGCCAGCAGCTTAAAAACTCCCCCTAGCACAGATACGCAGTATTTT. Translating gives CASSLKTPPSTDTQYF.

This clone turned up a few times. The rearrangement uses TRBV4-2 and TRBJ1-1; 7 bases are a match to TRBD1. The CDR3 is 18 residues long. Per germline, CDR1 LGHNA and CDR2 YNFKEQ. Losses at the gene ends were 3 bases for V and 0 bases for J; bases not matched to a gene: 13. This chain's CDR3 is CASSHTVRDSAMNTEAFF. For the CDR3, the DNA is TGTGCCAGCAGCCATACGGTCCGGGACAGCGCAATGAACACTGAAGCTTTCTTT.

The chain recombines TRBV9 with TRBJ2-2, with TRBD2 matching 11 bases. This CDR3 is built from 18 residues. CDR1 SGDLS and CDR2 YYNGEE come from the germline V gene. Losses at the gene ends were 3 bases for V and 5 bases for J; bases not matched to a gene: 12. CDR3 loop: CASSGKRLAGTGTGELFF. The CDR3 nucleotides read TGTGCCAGCAGCGGAAAAAGACTAGCGGGGACAGGGACCGGGGAGCTGTTTTTT.

The chain uses TRBV28 and TRBJ2-5, with D perhaps matching TRBD2 (5 bases). There are 14 residues in the CDR3. V shed 6 bases and J shed 2 bases, with 13 bases lying between them. CDR1 is MDHEN and CDR2 is SYDVKM in the germline V gene. The CDR3, as DNA: TGTGCCAGCAGCCGCCCGGGGTTACAAGAGACCCAGTACTTC. Amino acids: CASSRPGLQETQYF.

The chain recombines TRBV27 with TRBJ1-2; D is perhaps TRBD1 (6 bases). The germline CDR1 and CDR2 sequences are MNHEY and SMNVEV (reference sequence). V lost 5 bases and J 1 base, leaving 17 bases between the germline ends. There are 16 residues in the CDR3. The CDR3 DNA sequence: TGTGCCAGCAGTCCTACCTGGACAGCGATTAACTATGGCTACACCTTC. This gives the protein CASSPTWTAINYGYTF.

In its sample, this clone was seen once. The V and J genes are TRBV5-1 and TRBJ2-1; D not certain. CDR1 is SGHRS and CDR2 is YFSETQ in the germline V gene. This CDR3 spans 13 amino acids. Trimming pared 4 bases from V and 7 bases from J, leaving 12 bases between. CDR3 DNA sequence: TGCGCCAGCAGCACCCGCGAGGAAAATGAGCAGTTCTTC. Its translation: CASSTREENEQFF.

The V gene is TRBV9, the J gene TRBJ2-7; no definite D call. The CDR3 covers 14 residues. The germline V gene encodes CDR1 SGDLS and CDR2 YYNGEE. The V and J ends lost 1 base and 2 bases respectively, with 10 bases between them. The CDR3 nucleotides read TGTGCCAGCAGCGTATTCGACGGTGCCTACGAGCAGTACTTC. Its protein is CASSVFDGAYEQYF.

The gene calls are TRBV11-2 and TRBJ2-2; 14 bases match TRBD2. V shed 5 bases, J shed 2 bases, and the junction held 10 bases outside the gene matches. This CDR3 comprises 19 residues. The germline V gene encodes CDR1 SGHAT and CDR2 FQNNGV. CDR3 DNA sequence: TGTGCCAGCAGCACCCGACTAGCGGGAGGGCCGGGAAACACCGGGGAGCTGTTTTTT. This translates into CASSTRLAGGPGNTGELFF.